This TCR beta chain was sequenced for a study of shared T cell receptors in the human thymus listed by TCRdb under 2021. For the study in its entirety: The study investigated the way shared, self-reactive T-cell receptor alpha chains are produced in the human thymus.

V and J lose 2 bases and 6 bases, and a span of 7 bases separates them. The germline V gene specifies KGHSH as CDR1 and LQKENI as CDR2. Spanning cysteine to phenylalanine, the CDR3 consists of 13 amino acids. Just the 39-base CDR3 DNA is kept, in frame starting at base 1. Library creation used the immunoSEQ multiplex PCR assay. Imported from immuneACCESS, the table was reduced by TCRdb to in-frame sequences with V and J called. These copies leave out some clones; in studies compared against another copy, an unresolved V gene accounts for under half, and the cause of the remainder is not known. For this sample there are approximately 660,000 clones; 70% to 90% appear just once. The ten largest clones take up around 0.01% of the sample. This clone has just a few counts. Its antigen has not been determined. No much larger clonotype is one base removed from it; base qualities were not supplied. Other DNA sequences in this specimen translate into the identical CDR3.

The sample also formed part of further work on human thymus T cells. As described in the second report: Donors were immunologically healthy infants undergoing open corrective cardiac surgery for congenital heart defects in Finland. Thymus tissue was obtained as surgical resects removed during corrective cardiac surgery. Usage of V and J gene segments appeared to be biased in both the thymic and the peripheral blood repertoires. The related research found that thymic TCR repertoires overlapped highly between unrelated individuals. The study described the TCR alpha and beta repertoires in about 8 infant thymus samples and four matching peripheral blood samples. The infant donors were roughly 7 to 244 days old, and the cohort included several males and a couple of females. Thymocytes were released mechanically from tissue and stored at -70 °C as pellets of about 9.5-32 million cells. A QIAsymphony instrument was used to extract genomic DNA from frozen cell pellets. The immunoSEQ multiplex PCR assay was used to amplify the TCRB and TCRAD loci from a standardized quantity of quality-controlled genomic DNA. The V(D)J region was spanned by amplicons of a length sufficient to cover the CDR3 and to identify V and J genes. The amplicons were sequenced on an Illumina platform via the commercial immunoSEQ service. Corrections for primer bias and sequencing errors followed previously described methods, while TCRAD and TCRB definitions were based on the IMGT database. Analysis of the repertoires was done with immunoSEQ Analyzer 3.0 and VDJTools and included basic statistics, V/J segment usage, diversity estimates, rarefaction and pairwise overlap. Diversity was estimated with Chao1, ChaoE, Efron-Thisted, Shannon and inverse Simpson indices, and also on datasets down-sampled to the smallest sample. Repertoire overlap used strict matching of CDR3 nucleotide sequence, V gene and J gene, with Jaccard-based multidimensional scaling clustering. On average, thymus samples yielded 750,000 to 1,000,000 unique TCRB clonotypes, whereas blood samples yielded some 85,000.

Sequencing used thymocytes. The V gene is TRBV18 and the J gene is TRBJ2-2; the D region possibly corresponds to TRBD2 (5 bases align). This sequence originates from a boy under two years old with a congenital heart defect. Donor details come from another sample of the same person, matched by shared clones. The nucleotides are TGTGCCAGCTCACCAAGAGGGTCCGGGGAGCTGTTTTTT. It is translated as CASSPRGSGELFF.